Listed here are 29 T cell receptor beta chains from one sample, sequenced in a study of CD8 T cells in Susac syndrome. RNA, at about 0.5 to 1 ug, was reverse transcribed with random hexamers. Using its own MiXCR run on the immunoSEQ multiplex PCR reads, TCRdb lists one record per CDR3 protein. The sample contains around 23,000 distinct CDR3 sequences, about 93% of which appear only once. Material: CD8+ T cells from PBMCs. The receptors shown here come from a human donor with Susac syndrome.

The chain couples TRBV6-2 or TRBV6-3 to TRBJ2-5; D is unclear. V was pared by 0 bases and J by 2 bases, with 16 bases between. CDR3 length: 17 amino acids. In germline, CDR1 is MNHEY, CDR2 SVGEGT. In DNA, the CDR3 is TGTGCCAGCAGTTACTCGAAGGGTAACCTCCCTCAAGAGACCCAGTACTTC. Translated, it gives CASSYSKGNLPQETQYF.

V is TRBV28 and J is TRBJ1-1; 7 positions agree with TRBD1. Germline assignment: CDR1 MDHEN and CDR2 SYDVKM. The CDR3 spans 13 residues. Unmatched junction bases numbered 9, after V lost 6 bases and J lost 8 bases. CDR3 nucleotides: TGTGCCAGCAGATTAACAGGGGCGGGGGAAGCTTTCTTT. Translated, it gives CASRLTGAGEAFF.

This clonotype was seen a single time. V usage is TRBV20-1 and J usage is TRBJ2-2; either TRBD1 or TRBD2 may supply D (5 bases each). The V end was cut by 2 bases, the J end by 0 bases, with 16 bases between. The germline gives CDR1 DFQATT, CDR2 SNEGSKA (reference sequence). The CDR3 contains 17 residues. The CDR3 bases are TGCAGTGCTAGAAACTGGGACGAAAGTCCGAACACCGGGGAGCTGTTTTTT. Translated, it gives CSARNWDESPNTGELFF.

This chain joins TRBV6-4 and TRBJ2-6, with D hard to call. V lost 0 bases, J lost 0 bases, and 3 bases lay in between. Germline CDR1 and CDR2: MRHNA and SNTAGT. This CDR3 has 15 residues. CDR3 DNA: TGTGCCAGCAGTGACTCGAGCTCTGGGGCCAACGTCCTGACTTTC. Its protein product is CASSDSSSGANVLTF.

V usage is TRBV7-9 and J usage is TRBJ2-7; TRBD1 is a possible D gene (6 bases). V gave up 4 bases and J gave up 5 bases, with 6 bases separating them. CDR1 and CDR2 (germline): SEHNR, FQNEAQ (reference sequence). There are 11 residues in the CDR3. The CDR3 reads CASSWDNEQYF. The DNA for the CDR3 is TGTGCCAGCAGCTGGGACAACGAGCAGTACTTC.

This clonotype was detected once. This chain links TRBV9 with TRBJ2-5; 7 bases line up with TRBD1. The CDR3 sequence is 15 residues long. From germline, CDR1 is SGDLS and CDR2 YYNGEE. The ends lost 4 bases at V and 4 bases at J; junction bases unmatched: 10. The CDR3: CASSTQQGGPETQYF. DNA for the CDR3: TGTGCCAGCAGCACCCAACAAGGGGGCCCAGAGACCCAGTACTTC.

The chain links TRBV24-1 to TRBJ2-2; D is unresolved. Germline values: CDR1 KGHDR, CDR2 SFDVKD. V lost 12 bases and J 7 bases, leaving 20 bases between the germline ends. The CDR3 totals 14 residues. CDR3 loop: CAPNHVGVNGELFF. DNA for the CDR3: TGTGCCCCCAACCACGTGGGCGTTAACGGGGAGCTGTTTTTT.

The rearrangement joins TRBV29-1 to TRBJ1-2; 9 bases agree with TRBD1. The length of the CDR3 is 13 residues. Germline loops: CDR1 SQVTM, CDR2 ANQGSEA. V shed 6 bases, J shed 2 bases, and the junction held 4 bases outside the gene matches. The DNA for the CDR3 is TGCAGCGTGGGACAGGGAGGAAACTATGGCTACACCTTC. This translates into CSVGQGGNYGYTF.

This rearrangement joins TRBV28 to TRBJ1-5; D gene unclear. Trimming stripped 4 bases from V and 7 bases from J, with 11 bases between. Looked up from germline, CDR1 is MDHEN and CDR2 is SYDVKM. The CDR3 has 13 amino acids. The CDR3, as DNA: TGTGCCAGCAGTTATGATATGGACCAGCCCCAGCATTTT. It codes for CASSYDMDQPQHF.

This chain links TRBV5-1 with TRBJ2-3, with D perhaps matching TRBD1 (5 bases). There are 17 residues in the CDR3. The germline V gene has CDR1 SGHRS and CDR2 YFSETQ. V lost 3 bases and J lost 0, with 17 bases in between. CDR3 DNA sequence: TGCGCCAGCAGCTGGCAGGCAGGCAGGACAAGCACAGATACGCAGTATTTT. Encoded protein: CASSWQAGRTSTDTQYF.

The genes are TRBV20-1 and TRBJ2-5; the D is unclear. The ends were cut back, 1 base at V and 2 bases at J, with 20 bases in the middle. Looked up from germline, CDR1 is DFQATT and CDR2 is SNEGSKA (reference sequence). The CDR3 length is 17 residues. CDR3 sequence reads: CSARGWQAKMFQETQYF. DNA of the CDR3: TGCAGTGCTAGAGGGTGGCAGGCCAAAATGTTTCAAGAGACCCAGTACTTC.

The chain carries TRBV3-1 and TRBJ2-7; D is unclear. Germline CDR1 LGHDT, CDR2 YNNKEL (reference sequence). Trimming took off 1 base at V and 3 bases at J, with 10 bases between the two ends. The CDR3 loop spans 14 amino acids. In nucleotides, the CDR3 is TGTGCCAGCAGCCAAGGGTCGGCAGACTACGAGCAGTACTTC. Amino acids: CASSQGSADYEQYF.

This chain joins TRBV7-9 and TRBJ2-7; D not resolved. CDR3 size: 14 residues. The germline V gene has CDR1 SEHNR and CDR2 FQNEAQ (reference sequence). V was clipped by 2 bases and J by 2 bases, with 10 bases between them. The CDR3 DNA sequence: TGTGCCAGCAGCTTATCATTAAGTCCCTACGAGCAGTACTTC. It specifies CASSLSLSPYEQYF.

The J gene is TRBJ2-6, the V gene TRBV7-9; unclear D gene. The CDR3 is made up of 14 amino acids. Germline CDR1 reads SEHNR; CDR2 reads FQNEAQ (reference sequence). Between the trimmed V and J ends, which lost 5 bases and 2 bases, there was a span of 7 bases. The CDR3 reads CASSESTGANVLTF. CDR3 nucleotides: TGTGCCAGCAGCGAGTCTACTGGGGCCAACGTCCTGACTTTC.

V usage is TRBV30 and J usage is TRBJ2-5; D may be TRBD1 (5 bases). V lost 0 bases and J lost 5, with 13 bases in between. Looked up from germline, CDR1 is GTSNPN and CDR2 is SVGIG (reference sequence). CDR3 length: 14 amino acids. The chain's CDR3 is CAWSVGRQWETQYF. CDR3 sequence (DNA): TGTGCCTGGAGTGTTGGTAGACAGTGGGAGACCCAGTACTTC.

This chain connects TRBV5-1 to TRBJ1-1; no firm D call. Germline CDR1 and CDR2: SGHRS and YFSETQ. V lost 3 bases and J lost 2, with 14 bases in between. This CDR3 spans 15 amino acids. The CDR3 DNA follows: TGCGCCAGCAGCTCCTATAGGGATCGAAACACTGAAGCTTTCTTT. Its translation is CASSSYRDRNTEAFF.

V and J are TRBV6-5 and TRBJ2-1; weak D call: TRBD2 (6 bases). The CDR3 has 15 residues. The germline V and J ends were trimmed by 10 bases and 0 bases, with 16 bases remaining between them. Germline loops: CDR1 MNHEY, CDR2 SVGAGI. The CDR3 DNA reads TGTGCCACCAGGTCGGGGGTCAGCTCCTACAATGAGCAGTTCTTC. It yields the protein CATRSGVSSYNEQFF.

The rearrangement uses TRBV10-3 and TRBJ2-1; 12 bases match TRBD2. Trimming removed 5 bases from V and 2 bases from J; junction bases left unmatched: 4. Germline V gene lookup returns CDR1 ENHRY and CDR2 SYGVKD. This CDR3 spans 16 amino acids. The CDR3 sequence: CAISYPSGGAYNEQFF. The CDR3 coding sequence is TGTGCCATCAGTTACCCTAGCGGGGGGGCCTACAATGAGCAGTTCTTC.

This chain connects TRBV7-9 to TRBJ2-7; 7 bases agree with TRBD1. This CDR3 region has 13 residues. Germline lookup yields CDR1 SEHNR and CDR2 FQNEAQ (reference sequence). V gave up 2 bases and J gave up 6 bases; unmatched junction bases: 4. CDR3: CASSLYNRGEQYF. DNA for the CDR3: TGTGCCAGCAGCTTATACAACAGGGGCGAGCAGTACTTC.

The chain links TRBV7-6 to TRBJ1-1; D uncertain. Deletions cut 0 bases from V and 1 base from J, with 9 bases between. Germline CDR1 and CDR2: SGHVS and FNYEAQ. The CDR3 extends over 15 amino acids. CDR3 nucleotides: TGTGCCAGCAGCTTAGCGTGGGGTGGGAACACTGAAGCTTTCTTT. Its protein is CASSLAWGGNTEAFF.

This chain joins TRBV6-5 and TRBJ1-1; D unclear. The CDR3 consists of 13 residues. Germline V gives CDR1 MNHEY, CDR2 SVGAGI. The V end was cut by 0 bases, the J end by 7 bases, with 9 bases between. CDR3 sequence: CASSYSLGGEAFF. In DNA form, the CDR3 reads TGTGCCAGCAGTTACTCCCTTGGCGGTGAAGCTTTCTTT.

The CDR3 nucleotides read TGTGCCAGCAGTTACCGAAAACGGGACAGGGGGCATCAGCCCCAGCATTTT. Translation gives CASSYRKRDRGHQPQHF. The chain has TRBV6-5 and TRBJ1-5, with TRBD1 matching over 12 bases. Germline V gene sequence: CDR1 MNHEY, CDR2 SVGAGI. The CDR3 contains 17 residues. J gave up 5 bases and V 2 bases, and 7 bases lay outside the gene matches.

The gene calls are TRBV20-1 and TRBJ1-5; 8 nucleotides match TRBD1. Germline V lookup: CDR1 DFQATT, CDR2 SNEGSKA (reference sequence). After removal of 5 bases from V and 7 bases from J, the junction contained 4 bases not matched to a gene. The CDR3 is made up of 12 amino acids. CDR3 coding DNA: TGCAGTGCTGACAGGGGAAGGCAGCCCCAGCATTTT. Amino acids: CSADRGRQPQHF.

The rearrangement uses TRBV13 and TRBJ2-1, with D maybe TRBD2 (7 bases). V was shortened by 4 bases and J by 4 bases, with 17 bases between the two germline ends. The CDR3 runs 16 residues. Germline CDR1 and CDR2: PRHDT and FYEKMQ (reference sequence). The CDR3 bases are TGTGCCAGCAGCTCCCAGGGCGGGGGCAGGTACAATGAGCAGTTCTTC. It is translated as CASSSQGGGRYNEQFF.

The V call is TRBV18, the J call TRBJ1-2, with TRBD1 matching over 9 bases. Germline V gives CDR1 KGHSH, CDR2 LQKENI. V lost 4 bases, J lost 8 bases, and 14 bases stayed unmatched. This CDR3 contains 16 residues. CDR3 sequence (DNA): TGTGCCAGCTCACTCACACCTCCGGGACAGGGAAGCGGCTACACCTTC. Residues: CASSLTPPGQGSGYTF. The full variable domain, rest sourced from reference TRBV18 and TRBJ1-2, is NAGVMQNPRHLVRRRGQEARLRCSPMKGHSHVYWYRQLPEEGLKFMVYLQKENIIDESGMPKERFSAEFPKEGPSILRIQQVVRGDSAAYFCASSLTPPGQGSGYTFGSGTRLTVV.

The sample holds one count of this clonotype. This chain uses TRBV6-5 with TRBJ2-7; 10 nucleotides line up with TRBD2. V shed 0 bases and J 1 base; nucleotides not matched to a gene: 3. This CDR3 is built from 16 residues. CDR1 is MNHEY and CDR2 is SVGAGI in the germline V gene. CDR3 region: CASSYSILAGSYEQYF. The CDR3, as DNA: TGTGCCAGCAGTTACTCGATACTAGCGGGATCCTACGAGCAGTACTTC.

In the case of this clonotype: One end of the junction fails to match germline, which may point to a read error. The gene calls are TRBV7-2 and TRBJ2-1; 8 nucleotides match TRBD2. The CDR3 sequence is 16 residues long. Germline values: CDR1 SGHTA, CDR2 FQGNSA. Here the CDR3 DNA reads TGTGCCAGCAGCTTAGTACAGCGGGGGCCCTATAATGAGCAGTTCTTC. Its translation: CASSLVQRGPYNEQFF.

The chain has TRBV5-1 and TRBJ2-5; the D gene could be TRBD1 or TRBD2 (6 bases each). Trimming removed 4 bases at V and 1 base at J, with 14 bases between. CDR1 and CDR2 from the germline V gene are SGHRS and YFSETQ. The CDR3 spans 15 residues. This CDR3 is CASSARGGLQETQYF. The CDR3 region has the DNA TGCGCCAGCAGCGCTAGAGGGGGGCTCCAAGAGACCCAGTACTTC.

The chain couples TRBV5-1 to TRBJ2-3; maybe TRBD2 (5 bases). Trimming removed 1 base at V and 6 bases at J, with 12 bases between. Germline V gene data show CDR1 as SGHRS and CDR2 as YFSETQ. The CDR3 covers 14 residues. DNA of the CDR3: TGCGCCAGCAGCTTGTCCAGCGGAGCCGATACGCAGTATTTT. It specifies CASSLSSGADTQYF. Full variable domain (remainder filled in from reference TRBV5-1 and TRBJ2-3): KAGVTQTPRYLIKTRGQQVTLSCSPISGHRSVSWYQQTPGQGLQFLFEYFSETQRNKGNFPGRFSGRQFSNSRSEMNVSTLELGDSALYLCASSLSSGADTQYFGPGTRLTVL.